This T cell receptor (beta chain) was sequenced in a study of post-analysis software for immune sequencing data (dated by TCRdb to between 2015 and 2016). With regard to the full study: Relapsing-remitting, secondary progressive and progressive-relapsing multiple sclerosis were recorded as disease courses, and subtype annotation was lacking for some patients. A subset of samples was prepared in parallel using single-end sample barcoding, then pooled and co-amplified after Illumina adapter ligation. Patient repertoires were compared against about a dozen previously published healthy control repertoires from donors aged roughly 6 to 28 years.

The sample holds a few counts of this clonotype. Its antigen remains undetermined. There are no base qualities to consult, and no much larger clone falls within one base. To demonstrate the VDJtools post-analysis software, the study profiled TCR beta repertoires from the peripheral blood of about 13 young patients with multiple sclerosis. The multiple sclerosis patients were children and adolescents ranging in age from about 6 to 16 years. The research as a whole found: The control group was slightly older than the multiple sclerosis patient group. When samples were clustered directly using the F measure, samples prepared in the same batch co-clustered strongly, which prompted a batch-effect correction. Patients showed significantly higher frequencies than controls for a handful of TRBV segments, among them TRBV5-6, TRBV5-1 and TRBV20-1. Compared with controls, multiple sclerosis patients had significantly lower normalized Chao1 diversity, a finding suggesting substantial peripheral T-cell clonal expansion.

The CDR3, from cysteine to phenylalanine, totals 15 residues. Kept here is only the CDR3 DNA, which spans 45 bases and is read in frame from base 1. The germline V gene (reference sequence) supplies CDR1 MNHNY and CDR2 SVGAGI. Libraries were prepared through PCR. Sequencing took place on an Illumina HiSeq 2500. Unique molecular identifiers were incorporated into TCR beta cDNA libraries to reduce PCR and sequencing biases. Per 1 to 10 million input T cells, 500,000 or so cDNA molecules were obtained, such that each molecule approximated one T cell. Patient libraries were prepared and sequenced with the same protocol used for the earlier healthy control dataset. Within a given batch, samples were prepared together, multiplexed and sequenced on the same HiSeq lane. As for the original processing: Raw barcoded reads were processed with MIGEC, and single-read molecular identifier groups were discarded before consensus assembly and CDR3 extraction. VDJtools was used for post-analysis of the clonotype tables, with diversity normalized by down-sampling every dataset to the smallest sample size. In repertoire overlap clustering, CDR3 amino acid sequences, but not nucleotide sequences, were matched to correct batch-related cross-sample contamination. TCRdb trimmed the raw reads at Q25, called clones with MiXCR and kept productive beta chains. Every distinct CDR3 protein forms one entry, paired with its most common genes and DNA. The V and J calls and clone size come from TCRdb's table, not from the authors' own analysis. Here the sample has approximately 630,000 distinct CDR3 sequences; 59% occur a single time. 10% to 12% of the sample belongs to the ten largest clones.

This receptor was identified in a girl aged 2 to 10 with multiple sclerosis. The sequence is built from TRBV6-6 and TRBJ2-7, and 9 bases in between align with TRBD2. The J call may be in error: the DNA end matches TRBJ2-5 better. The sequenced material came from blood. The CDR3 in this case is CASSYVAGVGETQYF. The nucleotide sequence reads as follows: TGTGCCAGCAGTTACGTAGCGGGAGTTGGGGAGACCCAGTACTTC.